This TCR beta chain came from a study of early T cells in non-severe SARS-CoV-2 infection. The wider study: Sequencing used unsorted whole-blood bulk RNA, so chains lack pairing.

General study points: Sequences matched to VDJdb favored anti-spike CD8 responses, while private and CD4 specificities were missed.

As part of library construction, unique molecular identifiers were attached to individual cDNA molecules. TCRdb recomputed calls from the 5' RACE reads with MiXCR, one row per CDR3 protein. The sample lists about 110,000 distinct CDR3 sequences, 9.5% to 13% seen once, with less than 3.5% in the top ten. This clonotype was seen only a few times. Its antigen is undetermined. The CDR3 loop spans 16 amino acids. The V gene end was trimmed by 2 bases and the J gene end by 4 bases; junction bases not matched to a gene: 9. In germline, CDR1 is SEHNR, CDR2 FQNEAQ (reference sequence). V usage is TRBV7-9 and J usage is TRBJ2-3, with 7 nucleotides matching TRBD2. Input material: whole blood. The origin of this receptor is an adult who was a healthcare worker with PCR-confirmed SARS-CoV-2 infection or an uninfected control (not recorded which). The CDR3 sequence: CASSLYGGGGADTQYF. CDR3 nucleotide sequence: TGTGCCAGCAGCTTATACGGCGGCGGGGGAGCAGATACGCAGTATTTT.